Below, 21 T cell receptor beta chains from the same sample are listed, as sequenced in a study of blood T cell repertoires in COVID-19. The repertoire was sequenced with immunoSEQ multiplex PCR; TCRdb's copy has only in-frame clones and lacks some. The sample has about 170,000 clones; 84% are singletons. Source material: peripheral blood. These receptors originate from a human donor with acute or convalescent COVID-19. The donor label of this sample is uncertain.

V is TRBV19 and J is TRBJ1-4, with 8 bases fitting TRBD1. This CDR3 spans 20 amino acids. CDR1 is LNHDA, CDR2 SQIVND, per germline (reference sequence). The ends lost 5 bases at V and 0 bases at J; junction bases unmatched: 17. The CDR3 DNA follows: TGTGCCAGTAGTGGGTCCTGGGACAGGTACTTTACTGCAACTAATGAAAAACTGTTTTTT. It encodes CASSGSWDRYFTATNEKLFF.

The chain joins TRBV5-1 to TRBJ1-5; 7 nucleotides line up with TRBD1. V lost 4 bases to trimming and J lost 5 bases; unmatched junction nucleotides: 9. The CDR3 runs 15 residues. CDR1 is SGHRS and CDR2 is YFSETQ in the germline V gene. This CDR3 is CASSLGTDSYQPQHF. The CDR3, as DNA: TGCGCCAGCAGCCTTGGGACAGATTCCTATCAGCCCCAGCATTTT.

The chain uses TRBV2 and TRBJ2-2; 9 bases are shared with TRBD1. This CDR3 spans 14 amino acids. Germline V lookup: CDR1 SNHLY, CDR2 FYNNEI. Germline trimming cut 7 bases from V and 3 bases from J; bases unmatched to any gene: 3. The CDR3 here is CASNWDRDTGELFF. CDR3 sequence (DNA): TGTGCCAGCAATTGGGACAGGGACACCGGGGAGCTGTTTTTT.

The chain recombines TRBV3-1 (or the pseudogene TRBV3-2) with TRBJ1-1, with 9 bases lining up with TRBD1. The CDR3 runs to 18 residues. CDR1 and CDR2 from the germline V gene are LGHDT and YNNKEL (reference sequence). Trimming took 4 bases from V and 6 from J; bases not matched to a gene: 18. The CDR3 bases are TGTGCCAGCAGCCCTACCTACCAAACAGGGGGCCCAAGGTCTGAAGCTTTCTTT. It codes for CASSPTYQTGGPRSEAFF.

The chain employs TRBV11-2 and TRBJ2-2; possible D gene TRBD2, 6 bases. CDR1 and CDR2 from the germline V gene are SGHAT and FQNNGV. The CDR3 runs 15 residues. Deletions cut 3 bases from V and 5 bases from J, with 13 bases between. DNA for the CDR3: TGTGCCAGCAGCTTCGGCGGGACCGGGACCGGGGAGCTGTTTTTT. This translates into CASSFGGTGTGELFF.

V and J are TRBV11-2 and TRBJ2-1; 12 bases are shared with TRBD2. The J segment lost 1 base and the V segment lost 5 bases, leaving 9 bases of the junction unmatched. Germline V gives CDR1 SGHAT, CDR2 FQNNGV. This CDR3 is 18 amino acids long. The CDR3 DNA reads TGTGCCAGCAGCCTACTAGCGGGGGGCTCTCCATCCTACAATGAGCAGTTCTTC. Translation gives CASSLLAGGSPSYNEQFF.

This clone was observed a single time. DNA for the CDR3: TGCGCCAGCAGCACCATGTTTCTCGGCGGTAGCAATGAGCAGTTCTTC. Translating gives CASSTMFLGGSNEQFF. The chain has TRBV5-1 and TRBJ2-1; no firm D call. V lost 4 bases to trimming and J lost 6 bases, with 20 bases between them. The germline V gene has CDR1 SGHRS and CDR2 YFSETQ. This CDR3 region has 16 residues.

The chain employs TRBV15 and TRBJ1-4; possible D gene TRBD1, 6 bases. V was clipped by 0 bases and J by 4 bases, with 12 bases between them. The CDR3 has 16 residues. CDR1 and CDR2 from the germline V gene are LNHNV and YYDKDF (reference sequence). The CDR3: CATSRDPGGLNEKLFF. The CDR3 bases are TGTGCCACCAGCAGAGACCCGGGGGGGCTTAATGAAAAACTGTTTTTT.

The chain links TRBV5-4 to TRBJ2-7, with a possible D match to TRBD2 (6 bases). Germline V CDR1 and CDR2: SGHNT, YYREEE (reference sequence). The V end lost 0 bases, the J end lost 5 bases, and 9 bases lay between the germline ends. The CDR3 contains 13 residues. This CDR3 reads CASSLAGEDEQYF. The CDR3 nucleotides are TGTGCCAGCAGCTTGGCCGGGGAGGACGAGCAGTACTTC.

Regarding this clone: At one boundary the junction diverges from the germline segment, which might be a read error. The chain links TRBV3-1 (or the pseudogene TRBV3-2) to TRBJ2-1; the D is unclear. CDR1 is LGHDT, CDR2 YNNKEL, per germline (reference sequence). The CDR3 runs 11 residues. CDR3 amino acids: CASSQPEPLVF. CDR3 nucleotide sequence: TGTGCCAGCAGCCAGCCCGAGCCCTTGGTCTTC.

The chain uses TRBV19 and TRBJ2-2; TRBD2 is a possible D gene (6 bases). CDR1 and CDR2 (germline): LNHDA, SQIVND (reference sequence). V was shortened by 3 bases and J by 1 base, with 12 bases between the two germline ends. The CDR3 loop spans 16 amino acids. The CDR3, as DNA: TGTGCCAGTAGTATTCAGGGACTGCGGAACACCGGGGAGCTGTTTTTT. It specifies CASSIQGLRNTGELFF.

The CDR3 DNA is TGTGCCTGGAGTGCTAGCGGTGTCGATACGCAGTATTTT. This codes for CAWSASGVDTQYF. The chain couples TRBV30 to TRBJ2-3; 7 nucleotides agree with TRBD2. Germline V gives CDR1 GTSNPN, CDR2 SVGIG (reference sequence). The CDR3 has 13 amino acids. V lost 1 base, J lost 6 bases, and 4 bases stayed unmatched.

The J gene is TRBJ2-1, the V gene TRBV5-1; 9 bases map to TRBD2. The CDR3 loop spans 14 amino acids. V lost 3 bases, J lost 7 bases, and 5 bases stayed unmatched. The germline V gene has CDR1 SGHRS and CDR2 YFSETQ. The CDR3 loop reads CASSSGSGGNEQFF. CDR3 nucleotide sequence: TGCGCCAGCAGCTCGGGTAGCGGGGGAAATGAGCAGTTCTTC.

The rearrangement uses TRBV3-1 (or the pseudogene TRBV3-2) and TRBJ1-1; D perhaps matches TRBD1 (6 bases). This CDR3 is 15 amino acids long. CDR1 LGHDT and CDR2 YNNKEL come from the germline V gene (reference sequence). Trimming shortened V by 3 bases and J by 1 base, and 12 bases separated the two germline ends. CDR3 sequence reads: CASSQTGIQNTEAFF. In DNA, the CDR3 is TGTGCCAGCAGCCAGACAGGTATCCAGAACACTGAAGCTTTCTTT.

The V gene is TRBV2, the J gene TRBJ1-5; 9 bases map to TRBD1. V shed 8 bases and J 7 bases; nucleotides not matched to a gene: 6. Germline CDR1 and CDR2: SNHLY and FYNNEI. This CDR3 has 13 amino acids. The CDR3 nucleotides read TGTGCCAGCGAGTTGACAGGGGGACAGCCCCAGCATTTT. Amino acids: CASELTGGQPQHF.

V gene TRBV4-2 combines with J gene TRBJ2-3; 13 bases agree with TRBD2. The CDR3 contains 16 residues. Germline loops: CDR1 LGHNA, CDR2 YNFKEQ. V was clipped by 3 bases and J by 6 bases; unmatched bases: 6. The chain's CDR3 is CASSQKLAGGTDTQYF. CDR3 nucleotides: TGTGCCAGCAGCCAGAAACTAGCGGGGGGGACGGATACGCAGTATTTT.

This clone came up once. The genes are TRBV27 and TRBJ2-7; 10 positions match TRBD2. The CDR3 totals 16 residues. The trim removed 2 bases at V and 4 bases at J, leaving 8 bases unmatched. Germline-derived CDR1 and CDR2 are MNHEY and SMNVEV (reference sequence). The CDR3 is CASSLKGTSGTYEQYF. The CDR3 DNA follows: TGTGCCAGCAGTTTAAAGGGAACTAGCGGGACGTACGAGCAGTACTTC.

The chain employs TRBV18 and TRBJ2-5; weak D call: TRBD2 (6 bases). Germline CDR1 is KGHSH and CDR2 is LQKENI. The CDR3 extends over 15 amino acids. With 3 bases removed from V and 2 bases from J, the gap between germline ends came to 13 bases. In DNA form, the CDR3 reads TGTGCCAGCTCACCGAATTCCGGGACTCAAGAGACCCAGTACTTC. This gives the protein CASSPNSGTQETQYF.

The chain links TRBV4-1 to TRBJ2-2; D is possibly TRBD1 (8 bases). CDR1 is MGHRA and CDR2 is YSYEKL in the germline V gene. With 2 bases removed from V and 6 bases from J, the gap between germline ends came to 31 bases. This CDR3 is 21 amino acids long. In DNA form, the CDR3 reads TGCGCCAGCAGCCAACCTACGGACAGGGTTGGCGCGGGAGAAAAGGCCGGGGAGCTGTTTTTT. Residues: CASSQPTDRVGAGEKAGELFF.

The chain carries TRBV7-2 and TRBJ1-1, with D unresolved. V was cut by 5 bases and J by 0 bases, with 19 bases left in between. Germline V gives CDR1 SGHTA, CDR2 FQGNSA. The CDR3 is 17 residues long. DNA of the CDR3: TGTGCCAGCAGCCACCCCCTGGGCCTAAGCTTGAACACTGAAGCTTTCTTT. Protein: CASSHPLGLSLNTEAFF. Combining the CDR3 with reference TRBV7-2 and TRBJ1-1 gives the whole variable domain GAGVSQSPSNKVTEKGKDVELRCDPISGHTALYWYRQSLGQGLEFLIYFQGNSAPDKSGLPSDRFSAERTGGSVSTLTIQRTQQEDSAVYLCASSHPLGLSLNTEAFFGQGTRLTVV.

The chain couples TRBV7-2 to TRBJ2-3; 9 bases map to TRBD2. CDR1 and CDR2 (germline): SGHTA, FQGNSA. The CDR3 length is 19 residues. With V trimmed by 5 bases and J by 2 bases, 17 bases remained unmatched. This CDR3 reads CASSEGLAFPTTDTDTQYF. DNA of the CDR3: TGTGCCAGCAGCGAGGGACTAGCCTTCCCCACAACCGACACAGATACGCAGTATTTT.